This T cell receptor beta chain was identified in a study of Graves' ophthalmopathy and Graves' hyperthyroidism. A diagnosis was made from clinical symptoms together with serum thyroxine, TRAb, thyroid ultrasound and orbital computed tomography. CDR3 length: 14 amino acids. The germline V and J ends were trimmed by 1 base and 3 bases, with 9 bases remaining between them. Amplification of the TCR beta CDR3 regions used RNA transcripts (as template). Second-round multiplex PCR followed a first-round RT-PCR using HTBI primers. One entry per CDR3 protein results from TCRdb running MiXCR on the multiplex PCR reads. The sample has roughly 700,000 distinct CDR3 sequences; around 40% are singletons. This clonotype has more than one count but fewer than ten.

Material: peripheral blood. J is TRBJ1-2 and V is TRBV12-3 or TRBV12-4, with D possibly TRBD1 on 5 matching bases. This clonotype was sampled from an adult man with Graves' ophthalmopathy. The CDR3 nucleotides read TGTGCCAGCAGTTTAGGGGGGTTTGACTATGGCTACACCTTC. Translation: CASSLGGFDYGYTF.